This entry describes one T cell receptor (beta chain). The antigen this receptor binds is unknown. No base-level quality is on record; no much larger clone is a single base apart. Sequences MGHRA (CDR1) and YSYEKL (CDR2) are obtained from the germline V gene. From its cysteine to its phenylalanine, the CDR3 spans 14 amino acids. The retained sequence is limited to the CDR3, 42 bases, with the frame set at the first base. The trim is 0 bases for V and 7 bases for J, with a gap of 12 bases between the germline ends. TCRbeta CDR3 regions were amplified from genomic DNA by means of the immunoSEQ Assay, a bias-controlled multiplex PCR. As for the authors' bioinformatics: The number of nucleated cells in each sample was estimated from the amplification of reference gene primers within the assay. To quantify the absolute abundance of each unique TCRbeta CDR3 rearrangement, sequence reads were collapsed and filtered. For each sample, productive Simpson clonality was calculated as the square root of Simpson's diversity index over productive rearrangements. TCRdb limited this immuneACCESS table to in-frame rearrangements with V and J called. A share of clones is missing; checked studies link under half to unresolved V genes, and the rest is unexplained. V, J and clone size reflect that table, while D and trimming were determined from the DNA. Within this sample are approximately 260,000 clones, with around four fifths of them counted one time only. The ten largest clones take up 3% to 4% of the sample.

Collaborating institutions collected whole blood in K2EDTA tubes following their own protocols. For TCRbeta analysis, collaborator samples were shipped as frozen whole blood, as isolated PBMCs, or as DNA extracted from either sample type. The data are from a study of blood T cell repertoires in COVID-19 (dated by TCRdb to 2020 to 2022). As for the study more broadly: Samples covering the acute and convalescent phases of COVID-19 were provided by collaborators in the United States, Italy and Spain. The material from the prospective study consisted of cDNA or gDNA derived from T cells, B-cell-depleted T cells, or PBMCs. Deeply sampled blood TCRbeta repertoires from subjects exposed to, actively infected with, or recovered from COVID-19 were included in the dataset. A freely available public database, intended as a resource for researchers studying the immune response to SARS-CoV-2, is where the repertoires were released. Samples were obtained from the ongoing ImmuneRACE study (first 160 participants) and from some 1,300 subjects provided by 6 global collaborators. A de-identified subject ID, COVID-19 status, age in years and sex were almost always included in the sample metadata. Where available, HLA class I and class II types were taken from metadata supplied by the sample provider and were not determined by assay-based typing. Points the paper makes about the study in general: The quantity of clinical and demographic metadata differed by source and by participant and was supplied without curation.

Recombination joined TRBV4-1 with TRBJ1-2, with an unclear D gene assignment. The clonotype was recovered from a middle-aged woman with active or convalescent COVID-19. The sample was peripheral blood. The CDR3 is CASSQDEGGAGYTF. The DNA sequence is as follows: TGCGCCAGCAGCCAAGATGAGGGAGGCGCTGGCTACACCTTC.